The 12 T cell receptor beta chains below come from one sample, sequenced in a study of blood T cell repertoires in COVID-19 (dated by TCRdb to the early 2020s). Library preparation employed the immunoSEQ multiplex PCR assay. What TCRdb holds here is the immuneACCESS table cut down to in-frame rearrangements. Part of the clones is not present; checked against another copy, under half of the missing clones reflect an unresolved V gene, and the others are unexplained. The sample records 110,000 or so clones, approximately 90% of which are singletons. Together, the top ten hold about 4.8% of the sample. Sequencing input: peripheral blood. These receptor sequences come from a woman aged 50 to 60 with acute or convalescent COVID-19.

This sequence joins TRBV14 and TRBJ2-1; TRBD2 might be the D (7 bases). CDR3 size: 14 residues. Germline CDR1 and CDR2: SGHDN and FVKESK. With 8 bases removed from V and 5 bases from J, the gap between germline ends came to 16 bases. The CDR3: CASQGSGTHNEQFF. CDR3 DNA: TGTGCCAGCCAGGGGAGCGGGACCCACAATGAGCAGTTCTTC.

This clone was detected a few times. The rearrangement uses TRBV5-5 and TRBJ1-1; TRBD1 is a possible D gene (6 bases). V was shortened by 4 bases and J by 0 bases, with 19 bases between the two germline ends. The germline gives CDR1 SGHKS, CDR2 YYEKEE (reference sequence). CDR3 length equals 17 residues. This CDR3 reads CASSPGGPRSMNTEAFF. In DNA, the CDR3 is TGTGCCAGCAGCCCGGGGGGGCCCCGATCCATGAACACTGAAGCTTTCTTT.

The chain recombines TRBV11-2 with TRBJ2-3; no clear D. The V gene lost 0 bases and the J gene lost 0 bases, with 7 bases spanning the gap. Germline V gives CDR1 SGHAT, CDR2 FQNNGV. CDR3 size: 15 residues. The CDR3 region is CASSLDRMSTDTQYF. The CDR3, as DNA: TGTGCCAGCAGCTTAGACAGGATGAGCACAGATACGCAGTATTTT.

This clone was seen only a few times. The chain uses TRBV4-3 and TRBJ2-2; D is ambiguous. Germline CDR1 and CDR2: LGHNA and YSLEER. This CDR3 is 14 amino acids long. V was pared by 0 bases and J by 9 bases, with 11 bases between. CDR3 in DNA: TGCGCCAGCAGCCAAGATTTAAACTCCAGGGAGCTGTTTTTT. Amino acids: CASSQDLNSRELFF.

The chain uses TRBV5-1 and TRBJ1-3; D is undetermined. Between the trimmed V and J ends, which lost 0 bases and 0 bases, there was a span of 7 bases. This CDR3 contains 15 residues. Germline V lookup: CDR1 SGHRS, CDR2 YFSETQ. CDR3 sequence reads: CASSLGGYSGNTIYF. CDR3 coding DNA: TGCGCCAGCAGCTTGGGCGGATACTCTGGAAACACCATATATTTT.

This rearrangement joins TRBV19 to TRBJ1-5, with D possibly matching TRBD1 (6 bases). Trimming left V 6 bases short and J 4 bases short, with 31 bases between. The CDR3 runs to 20 residues. The germline gives CDR1 LNHDA, CDR2 SQIVND (reference sequence). The CDR3 sequence: CASSYLIRPGEYGGNQPQHF. The CDR3 DNA reads as TGTGCCAGTAGCTATTTAATCCGACCAGGGGAGTATGGAGGAAATCAGCCCCAGCATTTT.

The V call is TRBV21-1, the J call TRBJ1-2; TRBD1 was called by the table and not checked on the DNA. TRBV21-1 is designated a pseudogene. CDR3 length equals 18 residues. Here the CDR3 reads CASSIDRVDGILPYGYTF. In DNA form, the CDR3 reads TGTGCCAGCAGCATCGACAGGGTAGATGGGATTTTGCCCTATGGCTACACCTTC.

The chain joins TRBV6-5 to TRBJ2-3; TRBD2 matches at 12 bases. The CDR3 runs to 16 residues. Germline V lookup: CDR1 MNHEY, CDR2 SVGAGI. V was clipped by 2 bases and J by 6 bases; unmatched bases: 6. The CDR3 DNA sequence: TGTGCCAGCAGTTACACTAGCGGGGGGATTGGGGATACGCAGTATTTT. It is translated as CASSYTSGGIGDTQYF.

The chain couples TRBV10-3 to TRBJ1-1; TRBD1 is a possible D gene (6 bases). The CDR3 contains 12 residues. The germline V and J ends were trimmed by 3 bases and 7 bases, with 9 bases remaining between them. CDR1 is ENHRY, CDR2 SYGVKD, per germline. CDR3 DNA: TGTGCCATCAGTGAACAGGGCGGTGAAGCTTTCTTT. It yields the protein CAISEQGGEAFF.

The chain recombines TRBV3-1 (or the pseudogene TRBV3-2) with TRBJ1-5; TRBD1 agrees at 11 bases. Per the germline V gene, CDR1 is LGHDT and CDR2 is YNNKEL (reference sequence). The CDR3 is 16 amino acids. J lost 6 bases, V lost 2 bases, and 6 bases had no gene match. The CDR3 DNA sequence: TGTGCCAGCAGCCAATCTGGACAGGGGGCTTTTCAGCCCCAGCATTTT. Its protein is CASSQSGQGAFQPQHF.

The chain recombines TRBV28 with TRBJ1-2; TRBD1 agrees at 8 bases. Germline trimming cut 2 bases from V and 4 bases from J; bases unmatched to any gene: 3. This CDR3 is 14 amino acids long. Germline values: CDR1 MDHEN, CDR2 SYDVKM. CDR3 loop: CASSLGGQGYGYTF. The CDR3 bases are TGTGCCAGCAGTTTAGGTGGACAGGGCTATGGCTACACCTTC.

This clone was counted once. V usage is TRBV15 and J usage is TRBJ1-1; a possible D gene is TRBD1 (6 bases). CDR3 length equals 14 residues. V gave up 5 bases and J gave up 4 bases, with 14 bases separating them. The V gene's germline CDR1 is LNHNV and CDR2 YYDKDF (reference sequence). The CDR3, as DNA: TGTGCCACCAGCTGGACAAGGGGGACCACTGAAGCTTTCTTT. This encodes CATSWTRGTTEAFF.